This T cell receptor beta chain is from a study of blood T cell repertoires in COVID-19. Residents of over 20 US areas, aged roughly 18 to 89 years, made up the participants. Assay: immunoSEQ multiplex PCR; the TCRdb copy retains only in-frame clones and omits some. The sample yields 150,000 or so clones, around 84% seen once. With V trimmed by 4 bases and J by 4 bases, 7 bases remained unmatched. The CDR3 runs to 15 residues. Germline CDR1 SGHTA, CDR2 FQGNSA. This chain connects TRBV7-2 to TRBJ2-1; TRBD1 agrees at 7 bases. The origin of this receptor is a woman between 50 and 59 years old who had recovered from COVID-19. Source material: PBMCs or T cells enriched from blood (not recorded which). The CDR3 nucleotides read TGTGCCAGCAGCTCCGCCGGACAGGTTTACAATGAGCAGTTCTTC. It yields the protein CASSSAGQVYNEQFF. Using reference TRBV7-2 and TRBJ2-1 for the parts outside the CDR3, the full variable domain is GAGVSQSPSNKVTEKGKDVELRCDPISGHTALYWYRQSLGQGLEFLIYFQGNSAPDKSGLPSDRFSAERTGGSVSTLTIQRTQQEDSAVYLCASSSAGQVYNEQFFGPGTRLTVL.